This T cell receptor (beta chain) was sequenced for a study of cytomegalovirus exposure and HLA in healthy donors. With 60 Vbeta and 13 Jbeta primers, the PCR was carried out. TCRdb's table, derived via immunoSEQ multiplex PCR, lists solely in-frame clones and lacks some. This repertoire shows more than 95,000 clones, roughly 75% found once; its top ten account for approximately 1.2%. As regards this clone: Its target is not known.

Notes on the study in general: The study labeled approximately 150 TCR beta chains cytomegalovirus-associated.

Material: PBMCs. This sequence was found in a female donor in good health and CMV-seronegative.

CDR3 sequence reads: CASSSQGAGSYEQYF. Written as DNA, the CDR3 is TGTGCCAGCAGTTCACAGGGGGCCGGCTCCTACGAGCAGTACTTC. The chain recombines TRBV28 with TRBJ2-7; 9 nucleotides agree with TRBD1. Germline lookup yields CDR1 MDHEN and CDR2 SYDVKM. V trimming: 4 bases; J trimming: 0 bases; junction bases outside the gene matches: 4. The length of the CDR3 is 15 residues. Full variable domain (rest looked up from reference TRBV28 and TRBJ2-7): DVKVTQSSRYLVKRTGEKVFLECVQDMDHENMFWYRQDPGLGLRLIYFSYDVKMKEKGDIPEGYSVSREKKERFSLILESASTNQTSMYLCASSSQGAGSYEQYFGPGTRLTVT.